The clone carrying this T cell receptor (beta chain) has more than one count but fewer than ten. What it recognizes is unknown. Oncomine TCR Beta short-read sequencing was applied to DNA from cultured CD4+ T cells. TCRdb redid the calling of the PCR reads with MiXCR, one entry per CDR3 protein. There are more than 25,000 distinct CDR3 sequences in the sample; about 60% occur only once, and about a sixth lies in the top ten. Sample treatment: approximately 9-day PBMC culture with coronavirus spike peptide pools or control peptides (ViraFEST assay). Under the ViraFEST approach, antigen-specific T cells were expanded with peptide pools and TCRs subsequently sequenced. Researchers reported culturing about 2.1 million PBMCs per well with approximately 9.3 IU/ml IL-2 and approximately 10 ug/ml peptide pools. This sample was taken from a study of vaccination and CD4 T cells after COVID-19. Study overall: A vaccine, either BNT162b2 or mRNA-1273, was given to participants in two doses.

The CDR3 contains 14 residues. The V end was cut by 5 bases, the J end by 7 bases, with 17 bases between. Germline CDR1 SGHVS, CDR2 FNYEAQ. The rearrangement joins TRBV7-6 to TRBJ1-1; no clear D gene. The sequenced sample was CD4+ T cells from blood, cultured in vitro, obtained after SARS-CoV-2 vaccination. The TCR originated in a human donor who received a COVID-19 vaccine. The CDR3 sequence: CASSTNLQVGEAFF. The CDR3 bases are TGTGCCAGCAGCACGAACCTCCAAGTGGGTGAAGCTTTCTTT.